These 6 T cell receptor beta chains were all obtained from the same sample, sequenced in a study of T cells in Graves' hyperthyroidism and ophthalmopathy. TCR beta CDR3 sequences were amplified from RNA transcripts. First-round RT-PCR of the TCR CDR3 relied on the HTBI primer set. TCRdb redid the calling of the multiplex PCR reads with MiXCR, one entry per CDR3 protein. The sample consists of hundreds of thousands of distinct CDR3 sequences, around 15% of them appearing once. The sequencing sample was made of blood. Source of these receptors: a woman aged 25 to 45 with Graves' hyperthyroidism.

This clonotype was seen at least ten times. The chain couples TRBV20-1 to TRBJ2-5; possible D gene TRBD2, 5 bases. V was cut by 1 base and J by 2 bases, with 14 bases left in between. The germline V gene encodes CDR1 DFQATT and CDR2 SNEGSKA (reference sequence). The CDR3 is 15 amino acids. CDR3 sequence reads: CSARGSPSWQETQYF. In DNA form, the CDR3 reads TGCAGTGCTAGAGGTTCACCTAGCTGGCAAGAGACCCAGTACTTC.

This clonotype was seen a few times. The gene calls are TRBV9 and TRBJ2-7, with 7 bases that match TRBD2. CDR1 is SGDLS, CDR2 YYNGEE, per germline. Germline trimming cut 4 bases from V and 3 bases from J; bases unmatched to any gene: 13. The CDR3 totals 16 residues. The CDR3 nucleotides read TGTGCCAGCAGCCCCGGGGGGTCCCTAGAGGTCTACGAGCAGTACTTC. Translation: CASSPGGSLEVYEQYF.

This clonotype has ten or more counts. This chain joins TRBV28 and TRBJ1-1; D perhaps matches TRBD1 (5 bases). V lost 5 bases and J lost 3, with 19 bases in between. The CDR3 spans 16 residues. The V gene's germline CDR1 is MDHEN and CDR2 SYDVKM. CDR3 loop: CASSLGHDHGYTEAFF. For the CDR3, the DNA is TGTGCCAGCAGTCTAGGACACGACCATGGTTACACTGAAGCTTTCTTT. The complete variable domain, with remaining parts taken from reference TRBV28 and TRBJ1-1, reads DVKVTQSSRYLVKRTGEKVFLECVQDMDHENMFWYRQDPGLGLRLIYFSYDVKMKEKGDIPEGYSVSREKKERFSLILESASTNQTSMYLCASSLGHDHGYTEAFFGQGTRLTVV.

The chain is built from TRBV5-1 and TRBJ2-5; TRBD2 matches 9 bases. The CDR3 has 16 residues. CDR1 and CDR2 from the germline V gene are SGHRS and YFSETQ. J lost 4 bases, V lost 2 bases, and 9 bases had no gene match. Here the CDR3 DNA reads TGCGCCAGCAGCTTTAATAGCGGGAGTATAGTAGAGACCCAGTACTTC. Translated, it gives CASSFNSGSIVETQYF.

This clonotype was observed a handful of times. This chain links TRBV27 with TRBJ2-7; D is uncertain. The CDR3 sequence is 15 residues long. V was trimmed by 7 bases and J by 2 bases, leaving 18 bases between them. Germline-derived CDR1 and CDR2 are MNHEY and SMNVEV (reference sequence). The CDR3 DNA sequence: TGTGCCAGCAAGGCTCGGGTGGAGAGACCCTACGAGCAGTACTTC. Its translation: CASKARVERPYEQYF.

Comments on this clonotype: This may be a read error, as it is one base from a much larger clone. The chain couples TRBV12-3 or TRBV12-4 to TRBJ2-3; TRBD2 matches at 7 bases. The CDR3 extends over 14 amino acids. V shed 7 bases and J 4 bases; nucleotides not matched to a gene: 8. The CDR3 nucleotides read TGTGCCAGCACCGACGGGGGAGGGTCAGATACGCAGTATTTT. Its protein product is CASTDGGGSDTQYF.